The T cell receptor (beta chain) under discussion was sequenced for a study of OX40 agonist ivuxolimab in advanced cancers. The table came from immunoSEQ multiplex PCR; TCRdb's copy has only in-frame clones and leaves some out. The repertoire holds tens of thousands of clones, with about nine tenths as singletons. Researchers took blood at baseline, on cycle 4 day 1, and on cycle 7 day 1. This TCR was recovered from an adult with an advanced solid tumor such as melanoma, head and neck, liver or kidney cancer. Here the sequenced sample was CD4+ or CD8+ T cells sorted from blood, taken in a trial of the OX40 agonist ivuxolimab.

The CDR3 nucleotides are TGTGCCACCGGACTAGCGGATCCCTACAATGAGCAGTTCTTC. It translates to CATGLADPYNEQFF. The chain employs TRBV19 and TRBJ2-1; 10 nucleotides align to TRBD2. With V trimmed by 10 bases and J by 2 bases, 5 bases remained unmatched. The germline V gene has CDR1 LNHDA and CDR2 SQIVND (reference sequence). The CDR3 has 14 residues.